Shown below are 3 T cell receptor beta chains from a single sample sequenced in a study of tissue T cells after allogeneic stem cell transplantation. Time point specified: mouse harvest day 7 after allogeneic transplant. Tail vein injection delivered 10^7 T-cell-depleted bone marrow cells and 10^6 splenic CD5+ T cells. Profiling relied on immunoSEQ multiplex PCR, and the TCRdb table lists in-frame clones only, not all of them. In the table there are around 9,300 clones, approximately 47% of which are singletons. The sample consisted of gut tissue. The receptor set was obtained from a female BALB/c mouse given C57BL/6 T cells with graft-versus-host disease after an allogeneic hematopoietic cell transplant.

To note about this clone: The genes are named according to mouse. With the read ending 1 residue before the CDR3 end, the germline J gene is used to fill in that end. J is TRBJ2-3 and V is TRBV16; 8 bases align to TRBD2. The CDR3 contains 15 residues. Per germline, CDR1 SGHSA and CDR2 FRNQAP. Trimming at V came to 5 bases and at J to 0 bases, leaving 4 bases not matched to a gene. The CDR3: CASSPGGRSAETLYF. The sequenced CDR3 bases are TGTGCAAGCAGCCCTGGGGGGCGGAGTGCAGAAACGCTGTAT.

Comment on this clone: Germline and genes here are mouse. The sequence runs out 1 residue before the end of the CDR3; the remainder is reconstructed from the germline J gene. The genes are TRBV26 and TRBJ2-5, with 11 positions matching TRBD1. The CDR3 is 14 amino acids. V trimming: 4 bases; J trimming: 3 bases; junction bases outside the gene matches: 0. Germline CDR1 KGHPV, CDR2 FQNQEV (reference sequence). The covered CDR3 bases are TGTGCCAGCAGTCGGGACAGGGGGCAAGACACCCAGTAC. As protein: CASSRDRGQDTQY. The complete CDR3 sequence is CASSRDRGQDTQYF.

Note on this clone: The gene names here belong to mouse. Read data end 1 residue before the CDR3 end; the end is taken from the germline J gene. The V and J genes are TRBV26 and TRBJ2-2; D is unclear. Trimming took off 3 bases at V and 0 bases at J, with 5 bases between the two ends. The germline CDR1 and CDR2 sequences are KGHPV and FQNQEV (reference sequence). This CDR3 spans 14 amino acids. The sequenced part of the CDR3 DNA is TGTGCCAGCAGTCTTACAACAAACACCGGGCAGCTCTAC. Amino acid sequence: CASSLTTNTGQLY. The CDR3, in full, reads CASSLTTNTGQLYF.